A single sample gave rise to the 20 T cell receptor beta chains below, sequenced in a study of control samples from healthy donors and cancer patients. Only in-frame clones appear in the TCRdb table, and some are missing; sequencing was by immunoSEQ multiplex PCR. The table lists 89,000 or so clones, about 90% of them singletons. Sequencing used blood. The receptor source for this set is a man aged 50 or older in good health.

As for this clone: Different DNA sequences within this sample yield the same CDR3. V and J are TRBV14 and TRBJ2-2; D not resolved. CDR1 and CDR2 from the germline V gene are SGHDN and FVKESK. The length of the CDR3 is 14 residues. V lost 1 base, J lost 1 base, and 4 bases lay in between. CDR3 in amino acids: CASSQVRNTGELFF. The CDR3 DNA reads as TGTGCCAGCAGCCAAGTAAGGAACACCGGGGAGCTGTTTTTT. The entire variable domain, with the rest obtained from reference TRBV14 and TRBJ2-2, is as follows: EAGVTQFPSHSVIEKGQTVTLRCDPISGHDNLYWYRRVMGKEIKFLLHFVKESKQDESGMPNNRFLAERTGGTYSTLKVQPAELEDSGVYFCASSQVRNTGELFFGEGSRLTVL.

The rearrangement uses TRBV9 and TRBJ1-2, with D maybe TRBD1 (6 bases). From germline, CDR1 is SGDLS and CDR2 YYNGEE. Trimming pared 4 bases from V and 4 bases from J, leaving 11 bases between. The CDR3 runs to 13 residues. The CDR3 spells CASSPQQGYGYTF. The CDR3 DNA reads as TGTGCCAGCAGCCCGCAACAGGGCTATGGCTACACCTTC.

CDR3: CASSGVDRAGTDTQYF. CDR3 in DNA: TGTGCCAGCAGCGGAGTGGACAGGGCTGGCACAGATACGCAGTATTTT. This chain connects TRBV5-4 to TRBJ2-3, with 8 bases that match TRBD1. Germline V gives CDR1 SGHNT, CDR2 YYREEE (reference sequence). J lost 1 base, V lost 4 bases, and 8 bases had no gene match. CDR3 length: 16 amino acids.

This clone came up a few times. This rearrangement joins TRBV6-2 or TRBV6-3 to TRBJ1-1; no firm D call. Germline CDR1 reads MNHEY; CDR2 reads SVGEGT. Trimming removed 2 bases at V and 1 base at J, with 8 bases between. This CDR3 is 14 amino acids long. The CDR3 region has the DNA TGTGCCAGCAGTTACACCCGACAGAACACTGAAGCTTTCTTT. Encoded protein: CASSYTRQNTEAFF.

The CDR3 DNA sequence: TGTGCCAGCAGCCGGACAGCGTATGGCTACACCTTC. Its protein product is CASSRTAYGYTF. This chain links TRBV7-9 with TRBJ1-2, with D perhaps matching TRBD1 (6 bases). Germline V gives CDR1 SEHNR, CDR2 FQNEAQ (reference sequence). Trimming took off 5 bases at V and 5 bases at J, with 9 bases between the two ends. The CDR3 covers 12 residues.

V gene TRBV19 combines with J gene TRBJ2-7; D unclear. V was shortened by 3 bases and J by 3 bases, with 9 bases between the two germline ends. Germline-derived CDR1 and CDR2 are LNHDA and SQIVND (reference sequence). The length of the CDR3 is 13 residues. CDR3 amino acids: CASSILLNYEQYF. In DNA form, the CDR3 reads TGTGCCAGTAGTATCCTACTGAACTACGAGCAGTACTTC. The entire variable domain, with the rest obtained from reference TRBV19 and TRBJ2-7, is as follows: DGGITQSPKYLFRKEGQNVTLSCEQNLNHDAMYWYRQDPGQGLRLIYYSQIVNDFQKGDIAEGYSVSREKKESFPLTVTSAQKNPTAFYLCASSILLNYEQYFGPGTRLTVT.

The chain is built from TRBV24-1 and TRBJ2-2, with 8 bases identical to TRBD2. This CDR3 region has 15 residues. Unmatched junction bases numbered 7, after V lost 7 bases and J lost 4 bases. Germline values: CDR1 KGHDR, CDR2 SFDVKD. The CDR3 DNA reads TGTGCCACCAGCGGAACCCGGGGGGGCACCGGGGAGCTGTTTTTT. This encodes CATSGTRGGTGELFF.

V gene TRBV24-1 combines with J gene TRBJ2-3; D might be TRBD2 (5 bases). The CDR3 totals 15 residues. Germline assignment: CDR1 KGHDR and CDR2 SFDVKD. V dropped 4 bases and J dropped 2 bases, with 12 bases sitting between them. CDR3 coding DNA: TGTGCCACCAGTGACCCGACTACAGTCACAGATACGCAGTATTTT. Translation gives CATSDPTTVTDTQYF.

In regard to this clone: Other DNA sequences in the same sample also yield this CDR3. This chain joins TRBV24-1 and TRBJ2-3; maybe TRBD1 (5 bases). V gave up 0 bases and J gave up 3 bases, with 6 bases separating them. The CDR3 consists of 14 residues. The germline V gene has CDR1 KGHDR and CDR2 SFDVKD. The CDR3 DNA reads TGTGCCACCAGTGATTTGAGGGGAACAGATACGCAGTATTTT. Its translation is CATSDLRGTDTQYF.

CDR3 sequence: CASSSLDRVDGYTF. The DNA for the CDR3 is TGTGCCAGCAGCTCCTTGGACAGGGTAGATGGCTACACCTTC. V is TRBV9 and J is TRBJ1-2, with 8 bases identical to TRBD1. Germline CDR1 SGDLS, CDR2 YYNGEE. With 4 bases clipped from V and 6 bases from J, the junction kept 8 bases outside the gene matches. CDR3 length: 14 residues.

The chain links TRBV12-2 to TRBJ1-1. TRBV12-2 is assigned pseudogene status. The CDR3 extends over 15 amino acids. In DNA, the CDR3 is TGTGCAAGTCGCCCTCGGGGGGAGATGTGGACTGAAGCTTTCTTT. It yields the protein CASRPRGEMWTEAFF.

This chain connects TRBV7-9 to TRBJ1-2; D unresolved. The length of the CDR3 is 13 residues. The germline gives CDR1 SEHNR, CDR2 FQNEAQ (reference sequence). V lost 4 bases to trimming and J lost 5 bases, with 11 bases between them. As DNA, the CDR3 is TGTGCCAGCAGCTACGGGGTTACGTATGGCTACACCTTC. Its translation: CASSYGVTYGYTF.

This clone was seen only a few times. The V gene is TRBV28, the J gene TRBJ2-1; no reliable D call. Trimming left V 4 bases short and J 3 bases short, with 16 bases between. Germline assignment: CDR1 MDHEN and CDR2 SYDVKM. This CDR3 region has 16 residues. CDR3 residues: CASSYPLGNFYNEQFF. The CDR3 coding sequence is TGTGCCAGCAGTTACCCCCTAGGGAACTTCTACAATGAGCAGTTCTTC.

The chain joins TRBV7-2 to TRBJ2-7, with TRBD2 identical over 13 bases. Germline CDR1 reads SGHTA; CDR2 reads FQGNSA. V trimming: 5 bases; J trimming: 6 bases; junction bases outside the gene matches: 7. The CDR3 is 15 amino acids. The CDR3 bases are TGTGCCAGCAGCATCTCCGGGACTAGCGGGACCGAGCAGTACTTC. Translated: CASSISGTSGTEQYF.

The V and J genes are TRBV5-1 and TRBJ2-5, with D tentatively TRBD1 (6 bases). The germline gives CDR1 SGHRS, CDR2 YFSETQ. V lost 0 bases, J lost 0 bases, and 12 bases lay in between. This CDR3 contains 16 residues. CDR3 in amino acids: CASSLGTDRYQETQYF. DNA for the CDR3: TGCGCCAGCAGCTTGGGGACCGACAGGTACCAAGAGACCCAGTACTTC. The whole variable domain, filled in from reference TRBV5-1 and TRBJ2-5, reads KAGVTQTPRYLIKTRGQQVTLSCSPISGHRSVSWYQQTPGQGLQFLFEYFSETQRNKGNFPGRFSGRQFSNSRSEMNVSTLELGDSALYLCASSLGTDRYQETQYFGPGTRLLVL.

This rearrangement joins TRBV6-6 to TRBJ1-3; 10 nucleotides align to TRBD1. This CDR3 has 14 residues. V shed 6 bases and J 4 bases; nucleotides not matched to a gene: 3. In germline, CDR1 is MNHNY, CDR2 SVGAGI (reference sequence). The CDR3 region is CASSTTGGGNTIYF. DNA for the CDR3: TGTGCCAGCAGCACGACAGGGGGCGGAAACACCATATATTTT.

The chain joins TRBV7-9 to TRBJ2-7, with D tentatively TRBD2 (6 bases). The CDR3 contains 14 residues. V lost 2 bases, J lost 2 bases, and 10 bases lay in between. Germline assignment: CDR1 SEHNR and CDR2 FQNEAQ (reference sequence). Here the CDR3 reads CASSLTGDPYEQYF. CDR3 sequence (DNA): TGTGCCAGCAGCTTAACGGGGGACCCCTACGAGCAGTACTTC.

The chain is built from TRBV11-2 and TRBJ2-3, with 7 bases lining up with TRBD2. This CDR3 is built from 16 residues. Germline CDR1 SGHAT, CDR2 FQNNGV. J gave up 5 bases and V 4 bases, and 12 bases lay outside the gene matches. CDR3 DNA: TGTGCCAGCAGCTCCCGTCGCGGGAGTTCGATAGATACGCAGTATTTT. It specifies CASSSRRGSSIDTQYF.

This sequence joins TRBV15 and TRBJ2-7; 10 bases are shared with TRBD1. V gave up 9 bases and J gave up 6 bases; unmatched junction bases: 5. Germline CDR1 and CDR2: LNHNV and YYDKDF (reference sequence). The CDR3 sequence is 12 residues long. In nucleotides, the CDR3 is TGTGCCACGGGGGACAGGGGACCCGAGCAGTACTTC. Its protein product is CATGDRGPEQYF.

V gene TRBV12-3 or TRBV12-4 combines with J gene TRBJ2-7; D remains ambiguous. V was shortened by 7 bases and J by 3 bases, with 4 bases between the two germline ends. This CDR3 region has 10 residues. Written as DNA, the CDR3 is TGTGCCAGCATTAACTACGAGCAGTACTTC. Its translation is CASINYEQYF.